This T cell receptor beta chain is from a study of T cells in localized non-small cell lung cancer. Findings and limits, study-wide: Clonality peaked in uninvolved adjacent lung rather than tumor. A median roughly 57 of the top 100 tumor clones appeared in adjacent lung.

The repertoire was sequenced with immunoSEQ multiplex PCR; TCRdb's copy has only in-frame clones and lacks some. Here the sample spans roughly 1,300 clones, approximately 30% being singletons. The ends were cut back, 8 bases at V and 1 base at J, with 20 bases in the middle. Germline V CDR1 and CDR2: LNHDA, SQIVND (reference sequence). CDR3 size: 16 residues. A remark on this clone: The antigen is not known.

The sequencing here drew on lung tumor tissue, taken before any cancer treatment. The chain joins TRBV19 to TRBJ1-1; the D is unclear. The sequence derives from a male donor aged 60 or older with stage II squamous cell lung carcinoma. The CDR3 loop reads CASSGWIALQNTEAFF. The CDR3 DNA is TGTGCCAGTTCCGGTTGGATTGCACTCCAGAACACTGAAGCTTTCTTT.